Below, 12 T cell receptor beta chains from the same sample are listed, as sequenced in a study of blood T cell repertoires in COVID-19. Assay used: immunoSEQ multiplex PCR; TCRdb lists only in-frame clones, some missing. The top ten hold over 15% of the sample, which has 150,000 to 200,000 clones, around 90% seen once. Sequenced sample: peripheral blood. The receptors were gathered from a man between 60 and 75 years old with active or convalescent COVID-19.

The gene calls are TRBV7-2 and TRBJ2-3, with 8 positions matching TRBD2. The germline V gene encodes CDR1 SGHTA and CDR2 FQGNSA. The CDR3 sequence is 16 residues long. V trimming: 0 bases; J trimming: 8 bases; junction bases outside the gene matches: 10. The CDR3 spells CASSLALAGKGSTQYF. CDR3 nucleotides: TGTGCCAGCAGCTTAGCCCTAGCGGGTAAAGGCTCTACGCAGTATTTT.

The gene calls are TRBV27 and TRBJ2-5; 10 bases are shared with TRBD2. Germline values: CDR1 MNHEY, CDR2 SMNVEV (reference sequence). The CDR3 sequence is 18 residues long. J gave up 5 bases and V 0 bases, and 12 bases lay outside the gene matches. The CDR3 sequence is CASSLSSLAGKRGETQYF. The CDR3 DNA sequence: TGTGCCAGCAGTTTATCGTCACTAGCGGGAAAGAGAGGGGAGACCCAGTACTTC.

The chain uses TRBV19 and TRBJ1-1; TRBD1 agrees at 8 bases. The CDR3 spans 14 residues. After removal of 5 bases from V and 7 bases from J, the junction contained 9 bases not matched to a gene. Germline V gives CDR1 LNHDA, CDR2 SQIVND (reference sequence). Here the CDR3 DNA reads TGTGCCAGTAGTGTGCAAAGACAGGGGAATGAAGCTTTCTTT. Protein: CASSVQRQGNEAFF. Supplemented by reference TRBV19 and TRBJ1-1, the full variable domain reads DGGITQSPKYLFRKEGQNVTLSCEQNLNHDAMYWYRQDPGQGLRLIYYSQIVNDFQKGDIAEGYSVSREKKESFPLTVTSAQKNPTAFYLCASSVQRQGNEAFFGQGTRLTVV.

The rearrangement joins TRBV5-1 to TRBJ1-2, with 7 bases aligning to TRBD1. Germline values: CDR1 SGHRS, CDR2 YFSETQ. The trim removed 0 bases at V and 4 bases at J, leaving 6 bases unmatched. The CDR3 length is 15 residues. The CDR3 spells CASSLDGTVVYGYTF. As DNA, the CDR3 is TGCGCCAGCAGCTTGGATGGGACAGTAGTCTATGGCTACACCTTC.

The CDR3 is CASSLGAAISYNEQFF. CDR3 bases: TGTGCCAGCAGCTTGGGCGCCGCTATCTCCTACAATGAGCAGTTCTTC. V and J are TRBV5-5 and TRBJ2-1, with no clear D. V lost 0 bases and J lost 0, with 10 bases in between. Germline CDR1 reads SGHKS; CDR2 reads YYEKEE (reference sequence). The CDR3 has 16 amino acids.

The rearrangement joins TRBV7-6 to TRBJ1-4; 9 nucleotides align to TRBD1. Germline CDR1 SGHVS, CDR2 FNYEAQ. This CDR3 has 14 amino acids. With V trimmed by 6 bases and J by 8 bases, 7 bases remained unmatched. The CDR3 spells CASRRQGVREKLFF. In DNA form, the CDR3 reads TGTGCCAGCAGGCGACAGGGGGTCCGGGAAAAACTGTTTTTT.

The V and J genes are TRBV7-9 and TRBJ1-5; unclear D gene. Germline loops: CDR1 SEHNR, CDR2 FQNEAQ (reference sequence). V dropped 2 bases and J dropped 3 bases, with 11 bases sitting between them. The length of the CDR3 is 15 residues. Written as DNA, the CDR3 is TGTGCCAGCAGCTTATCGACTGTCAACAATCAGCCCCAGCATTTT. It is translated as CASSLSTVNNQPQHF.

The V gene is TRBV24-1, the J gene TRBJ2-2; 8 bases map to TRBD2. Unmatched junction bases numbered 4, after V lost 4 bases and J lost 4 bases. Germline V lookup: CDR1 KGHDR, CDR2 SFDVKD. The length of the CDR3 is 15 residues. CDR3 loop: CATSDPSGSTGELFF. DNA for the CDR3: TGTGCCACCAGTGACCCAAGCGGGAGCACCGGGGAGCTGTTTTTT.

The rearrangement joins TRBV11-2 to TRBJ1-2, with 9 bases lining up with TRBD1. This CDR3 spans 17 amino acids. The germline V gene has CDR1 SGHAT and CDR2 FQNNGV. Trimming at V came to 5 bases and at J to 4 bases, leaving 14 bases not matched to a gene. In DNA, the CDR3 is TGTGCCAGCAGCCGGAGAACCGGGACAGGGAACTCCTATGGCTACACCTTC. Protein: CASSRRTGTGNSYGYTF.

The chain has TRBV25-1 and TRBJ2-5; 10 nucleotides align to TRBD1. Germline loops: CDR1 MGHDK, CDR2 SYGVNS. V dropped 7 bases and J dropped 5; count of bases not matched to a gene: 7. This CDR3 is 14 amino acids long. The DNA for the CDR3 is TGTGCCAGCACCAAGACAGGGGGCACGGAGACCCAGTACTTC. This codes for CASTKTGGTETQYF.

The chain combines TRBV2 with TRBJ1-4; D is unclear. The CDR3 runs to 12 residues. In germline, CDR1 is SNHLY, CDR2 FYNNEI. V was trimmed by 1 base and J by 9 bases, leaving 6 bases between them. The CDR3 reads CASSEVGKKLFF. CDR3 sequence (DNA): TGTGCCAGCAGTGAAGTCGGTAAAAAACTGTTTTTT.

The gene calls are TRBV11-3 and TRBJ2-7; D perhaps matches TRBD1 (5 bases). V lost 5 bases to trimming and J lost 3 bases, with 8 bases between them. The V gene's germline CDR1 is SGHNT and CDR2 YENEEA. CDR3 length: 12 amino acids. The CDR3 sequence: CASSRTGYEQYF. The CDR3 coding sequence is TGTGCCAGCAGCCGCACAGGCTACGAGCAGTACTTC. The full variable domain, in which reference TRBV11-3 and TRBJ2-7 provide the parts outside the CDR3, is EAGVVQSPRYKIIEKKQPVAFWCNPISGHNTLYWYLQNLGQGPELLIRYENEEAVDDSQLPKDRFSAERLKGVDSTLKIQPAELGDSAVYLCASSRTGYEQYFGPGTRLTVT.